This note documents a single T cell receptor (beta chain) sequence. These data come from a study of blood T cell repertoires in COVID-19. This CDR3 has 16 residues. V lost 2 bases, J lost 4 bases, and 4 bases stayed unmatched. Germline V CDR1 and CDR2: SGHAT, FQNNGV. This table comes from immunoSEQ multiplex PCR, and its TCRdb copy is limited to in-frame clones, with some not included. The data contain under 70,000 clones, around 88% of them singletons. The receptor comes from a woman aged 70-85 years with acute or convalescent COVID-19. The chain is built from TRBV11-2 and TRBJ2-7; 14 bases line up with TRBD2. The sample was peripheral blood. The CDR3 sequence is CASSLTGTSGGYEQYF. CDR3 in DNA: TGTGCCAGCAGCTTAACGGGGACTAGCGGGGGTTACGAGCAGTACTTC.